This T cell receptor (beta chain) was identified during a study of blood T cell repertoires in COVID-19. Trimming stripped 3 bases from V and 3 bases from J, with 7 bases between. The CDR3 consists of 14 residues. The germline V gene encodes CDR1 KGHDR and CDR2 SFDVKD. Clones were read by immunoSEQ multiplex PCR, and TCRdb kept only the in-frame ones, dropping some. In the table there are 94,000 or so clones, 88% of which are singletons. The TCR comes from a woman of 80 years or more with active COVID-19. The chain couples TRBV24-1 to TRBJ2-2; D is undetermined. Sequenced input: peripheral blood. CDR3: CATSDATYTGELFF. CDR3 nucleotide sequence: TGTGCCACCAGTGATGCGACATACACCGGGGAGCTGTTTTTT.